These 32 T cell receptor beta chains were all obtained from the same sample, sequenced in a study of blood T cell repertoires in COVID-19. Method: immunoSEQ multiplex PCR; TCRdb's copy keeps in-frame clones and lacks some. The sample records under 150,000 clones, 88% being singletons. Specimen: peripheral blood. These TCRs come from a human donor in a cohort sampled during active COVID-19.

The chain uses TRBV7-2 and TRBJ2-5; D not resolved. This CDR3 comprises 14 residues. V lost 0 bases to trimming and J lost 2 bases, with 7 bases between them. The germline CDR1 and CDR2 sequences are SGHTA and FQGNSA. CDR3 sequence (DNA): TGTGCCAGCAGCTTAGCCCTCAGACAAGAGACCCAGTACTTC. Its protein is CASSLALRQETQYF.

The chain is built from TRBV3-1 (or the pseudogene TRBV3-2) and TRBJ2-7; 14 nucleotides align to TRBD2. Germline lookup yields CDR1 LGHDT and CDR2 YNNKEL (reference sequence). CDR3 size: 15 residues. The trim removed 4 bases at V and 6 bases at J, leaving 5 bases unmatched. The CDR3 DNA sequence: TGTGCCAGCAGCCCCCGACTAGCGGGAGGGCTCGAGCAGTACTTC. Its protein product is CASSPRLAGGLEQYF.

The rearrangement uses TRBV7-9 and TRBJ2-2; maybe TRBD2 (6 bases). V was shortened by 0 bases and J by 0 bases, with 11 bases between the two germline ends. The CDR3 loop spans 17 amino acids. In germline, CDR1 is SEHNR, CDR2 FQNEAQ (reference sequence). The DNA for the CDR3 is TGTGCCAGCAGCTTAGCCGCGGGGCCGACGAACACCGGGGAGCTGTTTTTT. Translated, it gives CASSLAAGPTNTGELFF.

The chain carries TRBV28 and TRBJ2-3, with 11 bases that match TRBD2. This CDR3 region has 15 residues. Germline lookup yields CDR1 MDHEN and CDR2 SYDVKM. The junction had 9 bases not matched to a gene; V was cut back by 11 bases and J by 2 bases. CDR3 in amino acids: CAGSTSGKFTDTQYF. The CDR3 DNA is TGTGCCGGATCGACTAGCGGGAAATTCACAGATACGCAGTATTTT.

J is TRBJ1-2 and V is TRBV4-1, with D maybe TRBD1 (5 bases). Germline CDR1 and CDR2: MGHRA and YSYEKL. This CDR3 comprises 16 residues. V was cut by 0 bases and J by 4 bases, with 15 bases left in between. The CDR3 protein is CASSQDDRQLSYGYTF. The DNA of the CDR3 is TGCGCCAGCAGCCAAGATGATCGACAGCTCTCCTATGGCTACACCTTC.

This chain connects TRBV5-1 to TRBJ2-5; a possible D gene is TRBD2 (6 bases). V dropped 4 bases and J dropped 4 bases, with 14 bases sitting between them. The CDR3 contains 14 residues. Germline V CDR1 and CDR2: SGHRS, YFSETQ. The CDR3 here is CASSPLGLRETQYF. The CDR3 DNA reads as TGCGCCAGCAGCCCCTTGGGACTGAGAGAGACCCAGTACTTC.

This clone was counted a single time. The rearrangement joins TRBV3-1 (or the pseudogene TRBV3-2) to TRBJ1-2; tentative D call: TRBD1 (5 bases). V lost 0 bases and J lost 7, with 15 bases in between. Germline V gene sequence: CDR1 LGHDT, CDR2 YNNKEL (reference sequence). The CDR3 is 15 amino acids. The CDR3 spells CASSQEGSGVAGYTF. For the CDR3, the DNA is TGTGCCAGCAGCCAAGAGGGGTCGGGGGTAGCTGGCTACACCTTC.

V gene TRBV15 combines with J gene TRBJ2-1; possible D gene TRBD2, 5 bases. The V gene lost 1 base and the J gene lost 0 bases, with 10 bases spanning the gap. Germline V gene sequence: CDR1 LNHNV, CDR2 YYDKDF (reference sequence). This CDR3 region has 16 residues. In DNA, the CDR3 is TGTGCCACCAGCAGAGGGAGGTTAAGCTCCTACAATGAGCAGTTCTTC. As protein: CATSRGRLSSYNEQFF.

V and J are TRBV5-5 and TRBJ2-7, with unresolved D. Trimming took off 0 bases at V and 3 bases at J, with 4 bases between the two ends. The germline V gene encodes CDR1 SGHKS and CDR2 YYEKEE (reference sequence). This CDR3 comprises 12 residues. CDR3 sequence reads: CASSLAYYEQYF. In DNA form, the CDR3 reads TGTGCCAGCAGCTTGGCCTACTACGAGCAGTACTTC.

The chain combines TRBV6-6 with TRBJ1-5; no reliable D call. Looked up from germline, CDR1 is MNHNY and CDR2 is SVGAGI (reference sequence). The ends were cut back, 2 bases at V and 10 bases at J, with 9 bases in the middle. The CDR3 is 12 residues long. CDR3 nucleotides: TGTGCCAGCAGTTACCCGACTGGTCCCCAGCATTTT. It translates to CASSYPTGPQHF.

The chain links TRBV5-1 to TRBJ2-1, with D unresolved. The germline V and J ends were trimmed by 0 bases and 6 bases, with 4 bases remaining between them. This CDR3 is 12 amino acids long. The germline V gene has CDR1 SGHRS and CDR2 YFSETQ. CDR3 in DNA: TGCGCCAGCAGCTTGGACAGCAATGAGCAGTTCTTC. Translated, it gives CASSLDSNEQFF.

This sequence joins TRBV7-6 and TRBJ2-7; TRBD1 agrees at 8 bases. The ends lost 4 bases at V and 2 bases at J; junction bases unmatched: 10. Germline assignment: CDR1 SGHVS and CDR2 FNYEAQ. This CDR3 is 16 amino acids long. CDR3 loop: CASSSRPGQGAYEQYF. The CDR3 bases are TGTGCCAGCAGCTCCCGCCCCGGACAGGGAGCCTACGAGCAGTACTTC.

This sequence joins TRBV2 and TRBJ2-7; 9 nucleotides align to TRBD1. Germline CDR1 and CDR2: SNHLY and FYNNEI. This CDR3 has 15 residues. V lost 6 bases and J lost 5; bases outside the gene matches: 11. Written as DNA, the CDR3 is TGTGCCAGCAGCCCCTCTGGGACAGGGTTGGACGAGCAGTACTTC. Protein: CASSPSGTGLDEQYF.

In this sample, this clone turned up a few times. CDR3 sequence: CASSDSANSGANVLTF. The CDR3 DNA reads as TGTGCCAGCAGTGACTCAGCCAACTCTGGGGCCAACGTCCTGACTTTC. The V gene is TRBV6-4, the J gene TRBJ2-6, with D unclear. The germline V and J ends were trimmed by 0 bases and 0 bases, with 6 bases remaining between them. The CDR3 runs 16 residues. Germline values: CDR1 MRHNA, CDR2 SNTAGT.

With regard to this clone: Within the sample, other DNA sequences also encode this same CDR3. The chain combines TRBV4-1 with TRBJ2-3; 10 bases are a match to TRBD2. Per the germline V gene, CDR1 is MGHRA and CDR2 is YSYEKL. The V segment lost 1 base and the J segment 0 bases; nucleotides outside the gene matches: 4. This CDR3 has 17 residues. Written as DNA, the CDR3 is TGCGCCAGCAGCCAAGCTAGCGGGAGACCTAGCACAGATACGCAGTATTTT. Residues: CASSQASGRPSTDTQYF.

The rearrangement links TRBV21-1 to TRBJ2-4; TRBD2 is the table's D call, not checked against the DNA. TRBV21-1 is a pseudogene locus. There are 16 residues in the CDR3. The DNA of the CDR3 is TGTGCCAGCAGCCCGGACGGGAGTATGAGAAAAAACATTCAGTACTTC. It is translated as CASSPDGSMRKNIQYF.

The CDR3 DNA reads TGTGCCAGCAGCCATCGGGGTGCAACTAATGAAAAACTGTTTTTT. Its translation is CASSHRGATNEKLFF. The chain uses TRBV3-1 (or the pseudogene TRBV3-2) and TRBJ1-4, with no clear D. CDR1 and CDR2 from the germline V gene are LGHDT and YNNKEL (reference sequence). Trimming left V 3 bases short and J 0 bases short, with 8 bases between. This CDR3 spans 15 amino acids.

V is TRBV5-1 and J is TRBJ2-3; TRBD1 might be the D (6 bases). V lost 3 bases, J lost 1 base, and 15 bases lay in between. Germline CDR1 SGHRS, CDR2 YFSETQ. The CDR3 totals 16 residues. CDR3 region: CASSWTRGRGTDTQYF. The DNA for the CDR3 is TGCGCCAGCAGCTGGACCAGGGGCAGGGGCACAGATACGCAGTATTTT.

This rearrangement joins TRBV19 to TRBJ1-3; maybe TRBD1 (6 bases). The V end lost 7 bases, the J end lost 3 bases, and 10 bases lay between the germline ends. This CDR3 is 13 amino acids long. Germline V gene lookup returns CDR1 LNHDA and CDR2 SQIVND (reference sequence). The CDR3 sequence: CASTRGYGNTIYF. The CDR3 DNA is TGTGCCAGTACCAGGGGATATGGAAACACCATATATTTT.

V and J are TRBV9 and TRBJ1-3, with D perhaps matching TRBD1 (6 bases). V was shortened by 3 bases and J by 2 bases, with 18 bases between the two germline ends. This CDR3 is built from 17 residues. Germline V gene lookup returns CDR1 SGDLS and CDR2 YYNGEE. The CDR3 nucleotides read TGTGCCAGCAGCGCTAGAGGGGGTAGGTCCCCTGGAAACACCATATATTTT. Translating it yields CASSARGGRSPGNTIYF.

The sample holds a few counts of this clone. The V call is TRBV6-5, the J call TRBJ2-5, with D maybe TRBD2 (6 bases). The CDR3 extends over 15 amino acids. Trimming cost V 6 bases and J 2 bases, with 16 bases left between them. Germline-derived CDR1 and CDR2 are MNHEY and SVGAGI. The chain's CDR3 is CASSHGLAIQETQYF. Here the CDR3 DNA reads TGTGCCAGCAGCCACGGGCTAGCGATACAAGAGACCCAGTACTTC.

The chain joins TRBV5-6 to TRBJ2-5; a weak D match, TRBD2 (5 bases). Germline V gene lookup returns CDR1 SGHDT and CDR2 YYEEEE. This CDR3 comprises 14 residues. Trimming left V 2 bases short and J 4 bases short, with 12 bases between. Here the CDR3 DNA reads TGTGCCAGCAGCTTCCCCCCTAGCCGAGAGACCCAGTACTTC. Translated, it gives CASSFPPSRETQYF. Complete variable domain (other parts from reference TRBV5-6 and TRBJ2-5): DAGVTQSPTHLIKTRGQQVTLRCSPKSGHDTVSWYQQALGQGPQFIFQYYEEEERQRGNFPDRFSGHQFPNYSSELNVNALLLGDSALYLCASSFPPSRETQYFGPGTRLLVL.

The chain joins TRBV19 to TRBJ2-2, with a weak D call TRBD2 (6 bases). The CDR3 is 13 residues long. Trimming removed 7 bases from V and 7 bases from J, with 13 bases in between. Germline CDR1 reads LNHDA; CDR2 reads SQIVND (reference sequence). The CDR3 DNA reads as TGTGCCAGTACCCCAGCGGGCTTCGGGGAGCTGTTTTTT. Its translation: CASTPAGFGELFF.

The V gene is TRBV28, the J gene TRBJ2-3; possibly TRBD2 for D (5 bases). Germline V CDR1 and CDR2: MDHEN, SYDVKM. The CDR3 is made up of 16 amino acids. V shed 5 bases and J shed 2 bases, with 17 bases lying between them. CDR3: CASSPTFLADTDTQYF. CDR3 coding DNA: TGTGCCAGCAGTCCCACGTTTCTAGCAGACACAGATACGCAGTATTTT.

This sequence joins TRBV6-5 and TRBJ1-2; unclear D gene. This CDR3 has 14 amino acids. Germline assignment: CDR1 MNHEY and CDR2 SVGAGI. V lost 6 bases, J lost 4 bases, and 15 bases lay in between. The CDR3 DNA sequence: TGTGCCAGCAGACCGGAGGGTGGGCCCTATGGCTACACCTTC. It encodes CASRPEGGPYGYTF.

V and J are TRBV5-5 and TRBJ2-5, with a tentative D call TRBD1 (5 bases). The CDR3 has 14 amino acids. V was trimmed by 0 bases and J by 5 bases, leaving 11 bases between them. The germline CDR1 and CDR2 sequences are SGHKS and YYEKEE (reference sequence). As DNA, the CDR3 is TGTGCCAGCAGCTTGGTAGGGGCGCGGGAGACCCAGTACTTC. Its translation: CASSLVGARETQYF. The variable domain in full, completed from reference TRBV5-5 and TRBJ2-5, reads DAGVTQSPTHLIKTRGQQVTLRCSPISGHKSVSWYQQVLGQGPQFIFQYYEKEERGRGNFPDRFSARQFPNYSSELNVNALLLGDSALYLCASSLVGARETQYFGPGTRLLVL.

The rearrangement joins TRBV3-1 (or the pseudogene TRBV3-2) to TRBJ2-7; TRBD1 matches at 10 bases. The CDR3 is 14 amino acids. Germline V gives CDR1 LGHDT, CDR2 YNNKEL (reference sequence). V dropped 6 bases and J dropped 2; count of bases not matched to a gene: 4. CDR3 nucleotide sequence: TGTGCCAGCAGTTCCGGGACAGGGGCCTACGAGCAGTACTTC. Translated: CASSSGTGAYEQYF.

This chain connects TRBV6-2 or TRBV6-3 to TRBJ2-7, with 9 positions matching TRBD2. This CDR3 region has 16 residues. Losses at the gene ends were 2 bases for V and 3 bases for J; bases not matched to a gene: 8. Per the germline V gene, CDR1 is MNHEY and CDR2 is SVGEGT. CDR3 region: CASSYRIGSGSYEQYF. As DNA, the CDR3 is TGTGCCAGCAGTTACCGGATAGGTAGCGGGAGCTACGAGCAGTACTTC.

This chain links TRBV19 with TRBJ2-7; 12 positions match TRBD2. Germline V CDR1 and CDR2: LNHDA, SQIVND (reference sequence). The CDR3 consists of 17 residues. Trimming at V came to 7 bases and at J to 5 bases, leaving 15 bases not matched to a gene. CDR3 bases: TGTGCCAGTAAGGGCCGACAGGCTAGCGGGGGGGCCGACGAGCAGTACTTC. Translating it yields CASKGRQASGGADEQYF.

The V and J genes are TRBV27 and TRBJ1-1, with D maybe TRBD1 (6 bases). Trimming took 8 bases from V and 2 from J, leaving 9 bases between them. The CDR3 sequence is 12 residues long. The V gene's germline CDR1 is MNHEY and CDR2 SMNVEV (reference sequence). CDR3 sequence reads: CASSGVNTEAFF. In nucleotides, the CDR3 is TGTGCCAGCTCAGGGGTCAACACTGAAGCTTTCTTT.

V is TRBV19 and J is TRBJ2-7; possible D gene TRBD1, 6 bases. Germline CDR1 is LNHDA and CDR2 is SQIVND (reference sequence). The CDR3 loop spans 13 amino acids. Trimming took 5 bases from V and 3 from J, leaving 11 bases between them. CDR3 sequence: CASSEVGGYEQYF. In DNA form, the CDR3 reads TGTGCCAGTAGTGAGGTAGGGGGCTACGAGCAGTACTTC.

This sequence joins TRBV6-1 and TRBJ2-5, with D possibly TRBD2 on 7 matching bases. Germline CDR1 MNHNS, CDR2 SASEGT. The length of the CDR3 is 15 residues. Deletions cut 3 bases from V and 4 bases from J, with 15 bases between. The DNA of the CDR3 is TGTGCCAGCAGTGAGGCGAGGGGGGGTGGAGAGACCCAGTACTTC. Translated: CASSEARGGGETQYF.